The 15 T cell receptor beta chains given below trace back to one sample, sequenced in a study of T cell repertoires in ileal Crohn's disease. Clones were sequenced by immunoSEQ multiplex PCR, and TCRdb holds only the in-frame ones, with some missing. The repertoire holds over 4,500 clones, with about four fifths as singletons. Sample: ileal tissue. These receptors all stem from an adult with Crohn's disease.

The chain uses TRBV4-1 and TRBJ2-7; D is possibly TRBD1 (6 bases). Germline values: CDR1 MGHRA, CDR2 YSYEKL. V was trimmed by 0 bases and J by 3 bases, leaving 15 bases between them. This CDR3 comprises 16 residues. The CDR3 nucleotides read TGCGCCAGCAGCCAAGATCCCAGGGGAAACAACTACGAGCAGTACTTC. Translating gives CASSQDPRGNNYEQYF.

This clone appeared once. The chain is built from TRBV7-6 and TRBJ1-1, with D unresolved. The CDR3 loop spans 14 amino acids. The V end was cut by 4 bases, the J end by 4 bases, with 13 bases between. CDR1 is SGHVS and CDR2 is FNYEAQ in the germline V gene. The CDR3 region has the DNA TGTGCCAGCAGCTCGCGGCCTTTGGGCACTGAAGCTTTCTTT. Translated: CASSSRPLGTEAFF.

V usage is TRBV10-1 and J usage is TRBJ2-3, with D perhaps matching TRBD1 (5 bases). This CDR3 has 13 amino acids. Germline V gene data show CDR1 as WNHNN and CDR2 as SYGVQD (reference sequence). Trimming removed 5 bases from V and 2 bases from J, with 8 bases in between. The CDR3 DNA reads TGCGCCAGCAGTAAGGACACCACAGATACGCAGTATTTT. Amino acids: CASSKDTTDTQYF.

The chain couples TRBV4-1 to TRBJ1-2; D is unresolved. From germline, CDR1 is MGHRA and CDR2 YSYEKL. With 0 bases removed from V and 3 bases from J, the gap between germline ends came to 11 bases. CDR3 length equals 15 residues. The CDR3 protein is CASSQDSADYYGYTF. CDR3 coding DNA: TGCGCCAGCAGCCAAGACTCGGCAGACTACTATGGCTACACCTTC.

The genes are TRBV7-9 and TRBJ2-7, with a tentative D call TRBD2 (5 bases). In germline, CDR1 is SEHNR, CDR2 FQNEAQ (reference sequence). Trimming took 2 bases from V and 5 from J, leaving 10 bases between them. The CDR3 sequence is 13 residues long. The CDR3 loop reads CASSLSPSNEQYF. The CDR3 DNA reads TGTGCCAGCAGCTTATCGCCTAGCAACGAGCAGTACTTC.

The CDR3 DNA reads as TGTGCTCGATTACCGCGAGGGACAGGGGGAGTAAACACCATATATTTT. Translating gives CARLPRGTGGVNTIYF. The rearrangement joins TRBV5-4 to TRBJ1-3; 11 nucleotides match TRBD1. CDR1 SGHNT and CDR2 YYREEE come from the germline V gene (reference sequence). The CDR3 has 16 residues.

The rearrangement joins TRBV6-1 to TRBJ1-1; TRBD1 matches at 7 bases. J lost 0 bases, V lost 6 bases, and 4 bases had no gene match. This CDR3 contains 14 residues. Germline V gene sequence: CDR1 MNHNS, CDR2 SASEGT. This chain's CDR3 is CASRRTGVNTEAFF. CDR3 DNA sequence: TGTGCCAGCAGACGGACAGGCGTGAACACTGAAGCTTTCTTT.

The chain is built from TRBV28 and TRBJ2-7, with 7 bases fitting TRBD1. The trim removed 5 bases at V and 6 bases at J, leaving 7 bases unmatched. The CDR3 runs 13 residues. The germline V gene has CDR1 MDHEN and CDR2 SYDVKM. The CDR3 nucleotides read TGTGCCAGCAGTCAAACAGGGGTGGGCGAGCAGTACTTC. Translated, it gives CASSQTGVGEQYF.

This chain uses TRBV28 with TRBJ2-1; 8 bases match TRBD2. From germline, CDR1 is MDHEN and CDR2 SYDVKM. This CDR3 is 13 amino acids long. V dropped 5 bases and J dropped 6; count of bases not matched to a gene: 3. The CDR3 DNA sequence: TGTGCCAGCAGTACGGGACTAGTCAATGAGCAGTTCTTC. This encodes CASSTGLVNEQFF.

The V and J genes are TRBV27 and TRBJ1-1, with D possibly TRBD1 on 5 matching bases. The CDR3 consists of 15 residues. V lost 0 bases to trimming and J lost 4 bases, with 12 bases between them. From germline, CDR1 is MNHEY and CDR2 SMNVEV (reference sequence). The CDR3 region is CASSLSNRGSTEAFF. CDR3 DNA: TGTGCCAGCAGTTTATCGAATCGGGGGTCCACTGAAGCTTTCTTT.

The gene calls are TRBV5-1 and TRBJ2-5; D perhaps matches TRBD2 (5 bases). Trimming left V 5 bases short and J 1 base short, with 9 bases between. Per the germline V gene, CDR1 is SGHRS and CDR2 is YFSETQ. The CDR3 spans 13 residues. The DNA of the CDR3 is TGCGCCAGCAGGGTTAGCGTCCAAGAGACCCAGTACTTC. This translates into CASRVSVQETQYF.

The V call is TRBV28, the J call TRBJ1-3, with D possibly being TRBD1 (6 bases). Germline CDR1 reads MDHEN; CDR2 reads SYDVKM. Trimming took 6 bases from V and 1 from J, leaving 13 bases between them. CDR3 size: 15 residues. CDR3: CASSPLTGSGNTIYF. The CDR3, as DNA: TGTGCCAGCAGCCCCCTGACAGGTTCTGGAAACACCATATATTTT.

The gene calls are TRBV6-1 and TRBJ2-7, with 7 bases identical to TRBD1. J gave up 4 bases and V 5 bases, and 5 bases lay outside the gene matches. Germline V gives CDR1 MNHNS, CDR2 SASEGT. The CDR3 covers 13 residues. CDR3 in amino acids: CASSWDSVYEQYF. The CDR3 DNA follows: TGTGCCAGCAGTTGGGACAGCGTTTACGAGCAGTACTTC.

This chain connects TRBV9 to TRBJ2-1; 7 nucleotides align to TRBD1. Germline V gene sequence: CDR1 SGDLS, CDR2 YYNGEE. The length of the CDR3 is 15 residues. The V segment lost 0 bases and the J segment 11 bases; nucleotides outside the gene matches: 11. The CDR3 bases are TGTGCCAGCAGCGTAGTGGCAGGGGGAAGCCAGCAGCAGTTCTTC. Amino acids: CASSVVAGGSQQQFF.

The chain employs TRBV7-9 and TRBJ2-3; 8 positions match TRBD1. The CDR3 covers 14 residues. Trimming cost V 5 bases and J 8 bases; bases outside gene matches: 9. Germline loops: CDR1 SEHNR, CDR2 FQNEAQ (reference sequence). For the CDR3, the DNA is TGTGCCAGCAGCGGAACAGGGGGGTTGGGTACGCAGTATTTT. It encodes CASSGTGGLGTQYF.